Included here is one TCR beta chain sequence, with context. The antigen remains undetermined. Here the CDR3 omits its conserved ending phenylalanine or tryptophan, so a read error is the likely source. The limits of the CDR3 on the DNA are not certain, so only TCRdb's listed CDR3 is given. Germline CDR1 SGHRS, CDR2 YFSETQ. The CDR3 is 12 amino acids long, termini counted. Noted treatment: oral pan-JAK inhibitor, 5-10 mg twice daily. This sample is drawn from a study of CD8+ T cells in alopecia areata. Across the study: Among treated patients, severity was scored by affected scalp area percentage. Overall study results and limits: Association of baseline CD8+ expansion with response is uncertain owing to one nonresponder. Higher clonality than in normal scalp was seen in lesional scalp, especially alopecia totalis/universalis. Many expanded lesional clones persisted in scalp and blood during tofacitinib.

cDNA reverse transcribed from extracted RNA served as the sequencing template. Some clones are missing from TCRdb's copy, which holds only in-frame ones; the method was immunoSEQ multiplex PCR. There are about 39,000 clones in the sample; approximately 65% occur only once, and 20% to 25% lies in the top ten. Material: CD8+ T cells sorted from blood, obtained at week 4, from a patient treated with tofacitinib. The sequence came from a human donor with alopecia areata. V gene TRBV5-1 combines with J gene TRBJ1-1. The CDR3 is CASSLSGAQFIY.